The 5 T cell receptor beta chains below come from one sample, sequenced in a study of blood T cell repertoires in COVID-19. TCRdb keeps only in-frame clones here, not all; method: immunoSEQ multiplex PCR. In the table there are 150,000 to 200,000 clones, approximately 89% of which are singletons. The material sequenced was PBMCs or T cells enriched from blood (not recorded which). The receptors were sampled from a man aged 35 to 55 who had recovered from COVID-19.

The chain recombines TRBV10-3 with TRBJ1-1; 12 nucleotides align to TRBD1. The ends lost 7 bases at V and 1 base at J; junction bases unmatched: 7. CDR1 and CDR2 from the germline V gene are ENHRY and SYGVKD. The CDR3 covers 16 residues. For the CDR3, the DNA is TGTGCCATCACCTCTGGGACAGGGGGCGCGAACACTGAAGCTTTCTTT. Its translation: CAITSGTGGANTEAFF.

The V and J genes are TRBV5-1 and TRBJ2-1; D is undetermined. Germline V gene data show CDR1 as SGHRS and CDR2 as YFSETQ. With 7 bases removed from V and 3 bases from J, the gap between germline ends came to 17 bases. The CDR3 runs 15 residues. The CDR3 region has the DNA TGCGCCAGCTCCGCCCTTAGCTACAACTACAATGAGCAGTTCTTC. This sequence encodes CASSALSYNYNEQFF.

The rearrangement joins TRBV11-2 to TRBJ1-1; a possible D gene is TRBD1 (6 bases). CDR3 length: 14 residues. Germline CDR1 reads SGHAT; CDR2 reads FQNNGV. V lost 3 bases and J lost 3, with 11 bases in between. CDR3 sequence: CASSFLQGYTEAFF. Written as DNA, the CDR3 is TGTGCCAGCAGCTTCTTACAGGGTTACACTGAAGCTTTCTTT.

The CDR3 sequence is CASSWTEHNEKLFF. For the CDR3, the DNA is TGTGCCAGCAGTTGGACAGAACATAATGAAAAACTGTTTTTT. The rearrangement links TRBV6-5 to TRBJ1-4; a possible D gene is TRBD1 (6 bases). V shed 4 bases and J shed 4 bases, with 10 bases lying between them. CDR1 is MNHEY and CDR2 is SVGAGI in the germline V gene. This CDR3 has 14 residues.

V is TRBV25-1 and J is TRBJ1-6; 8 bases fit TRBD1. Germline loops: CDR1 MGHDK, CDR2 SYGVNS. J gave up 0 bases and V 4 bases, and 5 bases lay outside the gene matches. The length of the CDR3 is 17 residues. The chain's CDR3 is CASSVQGASSYNSPLHF. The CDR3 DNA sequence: TGTGCCAGCAGTGTGCAGGGGGCGAGCTCCTATAATTCACCCCTCCACTTT. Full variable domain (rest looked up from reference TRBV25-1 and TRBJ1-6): EADIYQTPRYLVIGTGKKITLECSQTMGHDKMYWYQQDPGMELHLIHYSYGVNSTEKGDLSSESTVSRIRTEHFPLTLESARPSHTSQYLCASSVQGASSYNSPLHFGNGTRLTVT.